This TCR beta chain was found in a study of cytomegalovirus exposure and HLA in healthy donors. At the level of the study: Approximately 77 million unique TCRs from HLA-typed donors were held in an early release of data.

Study results and caveats: Common viral pathogens seemed to be connected with several of the most significant clusters, according to a later analysis. Analysis performed later found 16,951 TCR beta sequences associated with HLA alleles at 0.05 false discovery rate.

About this clone itself: Its specificity is unknown.

CDR1 and CDR2 from the germline V gene are SEHNR and FQNEAQ (reference sequence). The CDR3 totals 13 residues. The junction had 7 bases not matched to a gene; V was cut back by 5 bases and J by 7 bases. It was with 60 Vbeta and 13 Jbeta primers that the PCR ran. Methods used by the authors: There were about 80 million unique TCR beta chains by a later count, and around 10 million of them were shared. The repertoire was sequenced with immunoSEQ multiplex PCR; TCRdb's copy has only in-frame clones and lacks some. V and J calls and clone size are those listed in that table; D and trimming were worked out from the DNA. This table has about 200,000 clones, approximately 80% appearing once.

V and J are TRBV7-9 and TRBJ2-7, with 8 nucleotides matching TRBD1. The sample was PBMCs. The clonotype comes from a man aged 50-59 years in good health and CMV-seronegative. This CDR3 reads CASSPQGAREQYF. CDR3 in DNA: TGTGCCAGCAGCCCGCAGGGGGCAAGGGAGCAGTACTTC.